Listed below are T cell receptor beta chains from one sample, sequenced in a study of blood T cell repertoires in COVID-19. The method was immunoSEQ multiplex PCR; TCRdb's version includes in-frame clones alone and lacks a portion of them. This table holds about 480,000 clones, 70% to 90% found once. The specimen was PBMCs or T cells enriched from blood (not recorded which). Receptors originate from a middle-aged woman who had recovered from COVID-19. Both conserved end residues are part of each CDR3. The D gene is left open where the match is weak. Rows give clone size only sometimes, using once, few, many, or a class for an expanded clone.

TRBJ2-7 TRBV3-1/TRBV3-2 TRBD2 . TGTGCCAGCAGCCAAGGACTAGCGCCGAGCTCCTACGAGCAGTACTTC CASSQGLAPSSYEQYF
TRBJ1-1 TRBV19 . . TGTGCCAGTACCCGACAGGCATCGAACACTGAAGCTTTCTTT CASTRQASNTEAFF
TRBJ2-7 TRBV10-2 TRBD1 . TGCGCCAGCAGGCGGGACAGGACATCCTACGAGCAGTACTTC CASRRDRTSYEQYF
TRBJ1-5 TRBV6-2/TRBV6-3 . few TGTGCCAGCAGTTACGGGACAATGGGCCAGCCCCAGCATTTT CASSYGTMGQPQHF
TRBJ1-2 TRBV12-3/TRBV12-4 . . TGTGCCAGCAGTCCTATGCCTCGTTATGGCTACACCTTC CASSPMPRYGYTF
TRBJ1-1 TRBV5-5 TRBD1 . TGTGCCAGCAGCTTTTACGACAGGGTGAACACTGAAGCTTTCTTT CASSFYDRVNTEAFF
TRBJ2-5 TRBV25-1 . . TGTGCCAGCAGTGAAGGTGGTAGCGCGGAGACCCAGTACTTC CASSEGGSAETQYF
TRBJ1-2 TRBV3-1/TRBV3-2 . . TGTGCCAGCAGCCAAGGATTACAGGGAGCTAACTATGGCTACACCTTC CASSQGLQGANYGYTF
TRBJ1-1 TRBV11-2 . . TGTGCCAGCAGCTTAGCAATCCGAGGGACTGAAGCTTTCTTT CASSLAIRGTEAFF
TRBJ2-5 TRBV11-3 TRBD1 once TGTGCCAGCAGCTCCCTCGGACAGGGGTTAAGGGAGACCCAGTACTTC CASSSLGQGLRETQYF
TRBJ2-2 TRBV12-5 TRBD2 . TGTGCTAGTGGTTCCCCCCGATTAGCGGGAACGAACACCGGGGAGCTGTTTTTT CASGSPRLAGTNTGELFF
TRBJ2-5 TRBV7-8 TRBD2 . TGTGCCAGCAGCTTAGTTGGGACCGGGGGGGAAAAGACCCAGTACTTC CASSLVGTGGEKTQYF
TRBJ1-5 TRBV6-4 TRBD1 . TGTGCCAGCAGCAGCCAGGGGGGTTCGGGTCAGCCCCAGCATTTT CASSSQGGSGQPQHF
TRBJ2-7 TRBV7-2 . . TGTGCCAGCAGCTTAGTAGTTGAGAGAGTTCCCTACGAGCAGTACTTC CASSLVVERVPYEQYF
TRBJ1-1 TRBV6-5 . once TGTGCCAGCAGCCGCGGGGTTTCCGCTGAAGCTTTCTTT CASSRGVSAEAFF
TRBJ1-2 TRBV4-3 . . TGCGCCAGCAGCCAAGAGTTAAACACCCCTAACTATGGCTACACCTTC CASSQELNTPNYGYTF
TRBJ2-2 TRBV6-2/TRBV6-3 . . TGTGCCAGCAGTTACGATTCGCGAGGGGAGCTGTTTTTT CASSYDSRGELFF